Listed below are T cell receptor beta chains from one sample, sequenced in a study of T cell responses to AZD1222 COVID-19 vaccine. Method: immunoSEQ multiplex PCR; TCRdb's copy keeps in-frame clones and lacks some. The repertoire has roughly 100,000 clones, around 90% of them found once; the top ten carry less than 9.5%. This specimen consisted of peripheral blood, obtained 28 days after the second AZD1222 dose. The receptors were gathered from an adult who received the AZD1222 COVID-19 vaccine. Each CDR3 is given with its conserved first and last residue. A D gene is named only where the DNA matches it firmly. Some rows mark clone size as missing; the rest say once, few, many or name a class of expanded clone.

j_gene,v_gene,abundance,d_gene,CDR3aa,CDR3nt
TRBJ1-3,TRBV4-1,NA,TRBD1,CASSQEDRGLSSGNTIYF,TGCGCCAGCAGCCAAGAGGACAGGGGGCTTTCCTCTGGAAACACCATATATTTT
TRBJ1-2,TRBV27,NA,TRBD1,CASSWDRGNYGYTF,TGTGCCAGCAGTTGGGACAGGGGTAACTATGGCTACACCTTC
TRBJ1-5,TRBV12-3/TRBV12-4,NA,NA,CASRVGSNQPQHF,TGTGCCAGCAGGGTGGGTAGCAATCAGCCCCAGCATTTT
TRBJ2-3,TRBV7-9,NA,NA,CASSLVPADTQYF,TGTGCCAGCAGCTTAGTCCCGGCAGATACGCAGTATTTT
TRBJ2-2,TRBV19,NA,TRBD1,CASSVRTGSGELFF,TGTGCCAGTAGTGTCCGGACAGGGTCCGGGGAGCTGTTTTTT
TRBJ1-5,TRBV6-6,once,NA,CAIRHYDGQPQHF,TGTGCCATCCGACATTATGATGGTCAGCCCCAGCATTTT
TRBJ2-3,TRBV7-9,NA,TRBD2,CASPGTSGPSTDTQYF,TGTGCCAGCCCCGGGACTAGCGGGCCTAGCACAGATACGCAGTATTTT
TRBJ1-4,TRBV11-2,NA,NA,CASSFGPETATNEKLFF,TGTGCCAGCAGCTTCGGTCCGGAGACTGCAACTAATGAAAAACTGTTTTTT
TRBJ1-3,TRBV7-9,NA,NA,CASSFGGISGNTIYF,TGTGCCAGCAGCTTCGGCGGAATCTCTGGAAACACCATATATTTT
TRBJ2-7,TRBV27,NA,NA,CASSETDSFYEQYF,TGTGCCAGCAGTGAGACCGACAGTTTCTACGAGCAGTACTTC
TRBJ1-2,TRBV18,NA,NA,CASSPFRQIDSGYTF,TGTGCCAGCTCACCGTTTAGACAGATAGATTCTGGCTACACCTTC
TRBJ2-2,TRBV6-2/TRBV6-3,NA,TRBD2,CASSQTPGLAGLTGELFF,TGTGCCAGCAGTCAGACTCCGGGACTAGCGGGGTTGACCGGGGAGCTGTTTTTT
TRBJ1-1,TRBV7-8,NA,NA,CASSLERDQQMNTEAFF,TGTGCCAGCAGCTTGGAAAGGGATCAACAGATGAACACTGAAGCTTTCTTT
TRBJ1-1,TRBV3-1/TRBV3-2,once,NA,CASSQAGNTEAFF,TGTGCCAGCAGCCAAGCGGGGAACACTGAAGCTTTCTTT
TRBJ1-6,TRBV5-1,NA,TRBD1,CASSSTGVNSPLHF,TGCGCCAGCAGCTCTACAGGGGTGAATTCACCCCTCCACTTT
TRBJ2-1,TRBV29-1,NA,NA,CSAVPRVNEQFF,TGCAGCGCCGTGCCCCGGGTCAATGAGCAGTTCTTC
TRBJ2-7,TRBV18,NA,NA,CASSPPGGPGEQYF,TGTGCCAGCTCACCGCCCGGGGGTCCGGGCGAGCAGTACTTC
TRBJ2-5,TRBV2,NA,NA,CASRRAWEETQYF,TGTGCCAGCAGACGTGCTTGGGAAGAGACCCAGTACTTC
TRBJ1-2,TRBV5-4,NA,NA,CASRGGQRGYTF,TGTGCCAGCAGGGGCGGACAGCGAGGCTACACCTTC
TRBJ2-3,TRBV9,NA,TRBD2,CASSPRPGLAGGQDTQYF,TGTGCCAGCAGCCCTCGCCCGGGACTAGCGGGGGGTCAAGATACGCAGTATTTT
TRBJ2-7,TRBV7-9,NA,TRBD1,CASSLDGTGGREQYF,TGTGCCAGCAGCTTAGATGGGACAGGGGGTCGCGAGCAGTACTTC
TRBJ1-1,TRBV6-5,NA,TRBD1,CASSRSTGAGEAFF,TGTGCCAGCAGTAGATCAACAGGGGCAGGAGAAGCTTTCTTT
TRBJ2-3,TRBV4-3,NA,NA,CASSQGIFGTQYF,TGCGCCAGCAGCCAAGGGATTTTTGGTACGCAGTATTTT
TRBJ2-7,TRBV15,NA,NA,CATSSYGGPGEQYF,TGTGCCACCAGCTCGTACGGGGGTCCGGGTGAGCAGTACTTC
TRBJ1-5,TRBV3-1/TRBV3-2,NA,NA,CASNQYRGNQPQHF,TGTGCCAGCAACCAATACAGGGGCAATCAGCCCCAGCATTTT
TRBJ2-2,TRBV19,NA,TRBD1,CASSPGQANTGELFF,TGTGCCAGTAGTCCGGGACAGGCAAACACCGGGGAGCTGTTTTTT
TRBJ1-1,TRBV19,NA,NA,CASSYNRAEAFF,TGTGCCAGTAGTTACAACAGGGCTGAAGCTTTCTTT
TRBJ2-1,TRBV7-3,NA,NA,CASSLTGGLPGNEQFF,TGTGCCAGCAGCTTAACCGGCGGGCTACCTGGGAATGAGCAGTTCTTC
TRBJ1-5,TRBV4-3,NA,NA,CASSQEVLPNQPQHF,TGCGCCAGCAGCCAAGAAGTTTTACCCAATCAGCCCCAGCATTTT
TRBJ2-1,TRBV5-1,NA,NA,CASKAPDNEQFF,TGCGCCAGCAAGGCCCCGGACAATGAGCAGTTCTTC
TRBJ1-6,TRBV7-3,NA,NA,CASSFSPGPNSPLHF,TGTGCCAGCAGCTTTTCGCCGGGACCGAATTCACCCCTCCACTTT
TRBJ1-2,TRBV5-6,NA,NA,CASSLYGADNYGYTF,TGTGCCAGCAGCTTGTATGGCGCAGATAACTATGGCTACACCTTC
TRBJ1-4,TRBV6-1,NA,NA,CASSVRGVFFGGTNEKLFF,TGTGCCAGCAGTGTCCGGGGCGTTTTTTTTGGGGGGACTAATGAAAAACTGTTTTTT
TRBJ1-6,TRBV7-8,few,TRBD1,CASSSEQGMRNSPLHF,TGTGCCAGCAGCTCCGAACAGGGGATGCGTAATTCACCCCTCCACTTT
TRBJ1-5,TRBV2,NA,NA,CASSVRRNQPQHF,TGTGCCAGCAGTGTAAGGCGCAATCAGCCCCAGCATTTT
TRBJ2-3,TRBV6-5,NA,TRBD2,CASSYSWRGSTDTQYF,TGTGCCAGCAGTTACTCTTGGCGGGGGAGCACAGATACGCAGTATTTT
TRBJ1-1,TRBV19,NA,NA,CASSSGWRHTEAFF,TGTGCCAGTAGTTCGGGCTGGCGGCACACTGAAGCTTTCTTT
TRBJ2-2,TRBV5-1,NA,NA,CASSPTGDSGELFF,TGCGCCAGCAGCCCCACAGGGGACTCCGGGGAGCTGTTTTTT
TRBJ2-7,TRBV5-1,NA,TRBD2,CASSSPAGGDEQYF,TGCGCCAGCAGCTCCCCGGCGGGGGGCGACGAGCAGTACTTC
TRBJ1-2,TRBV11-2,few,NA,CASSPGLARVNYGYTF,TGTGCCAGCAGCCCAGGGTTGGCCAGGGTTAACTATGGCTACACCTTC